This is a list of T cell receptor beta chains from one sample in a study of blood T cell repertoires in COVID-19. Sequenced by immunoSEQ multiplex PCR; TCRdb stores in-frame clones only, minus some. The sample holds fewer than 500,000 clones, about nine tenths seen once. The sequencing sample was made of PBMCs or T cells enriched from blood (not recorded which). The receptor set was obtained from a woman younger than 30 who had recovered from COVID-19. CDR3s include the opening cysteine and the closing phenylalanine or tryptophan. The D gene is left open where the match is weak. Clone size appears in some rows only: once, few, many, or a class for an expanded clone.

v_call: TRBV30
d_call: TRBD2
j_call: TRBJ2-1
clone_size: NA
cdr3_aa: CAWVGLVGEQFF
cdr3_nt: TGTGCCTGGGTTGGACTAGTAGGGGAGCAGTTCTTC

v_call: TRBV4-2
d_call: NA
j_call: TRBJ1-2
clone_size: once
cdr3_aa: CASSQPIEQGYTF
cdr3_nt: TGTGCCAGCAGCCAACCTATAGAACAGGGCTACACCTTC

v_call: TRBV6-5
d_call: TRBD1
j_call: TRBJ2-5
clone_size: NA
cdr3_aa: CASSYGARGIQETQYF
cdr3_nt: TGTGCCAGCAGTTACGGGGCCAGGGGGATCCAAGAGACCCAGTACTTC

v_call: TRBV2
d_call: NA
j_call: TRBJ2-5
clone_size: NA
cdr3_aa: CASRAGQGGETQYF
cdr3_nt: TGTGCCAGCAGGGCGGGGCAGGGCGGAGAGACCCAGTACTTC

v_call: TRBV6-1
d_call: NA
j_call: TRBJ2-2
clone_size: NA
cdr3_aa: CASSEAAGTNTGELFF
cdr3_nt: TGTGCCAGCAGTGAAGCGGCAGGCACTAACACCGGGGAGCTGTTTTTT

v_call: TRBV3-1/TRBV3-2
d_call: NA
j_call: TRBJ1-6
clone_size: few
cdr3_aa: CASRHGTRTELYNSPLHF
cdr3_nt: TGTGCCAGCAGGCATGGGACACGGACAGAACTCTATAATTCACCCCTCCACTTT

v_call: TRBV5-1
d_call: NA
j_call: TRBJ2-2
clone_size: NA
cdr3_aa: CASSLAAGDTGELFF
cdr3_nt: TGCGCCAGCAGCTTGGCTGCGGGTGATACCGGGGAGCTGTTTTTT

v_call: TRBV28
d_call: NA
j_call: TRBJ1-2
clone_size: NA
cdr3_aa: CASSSTSYGYTF
cdr3_nt: TGTGCCAGCAGTTCCACTTCCTATGGCTACACCTTC

v_call: TRBV2
d_call: TRBD1
j_call: TRBJ1-6
clone_size: NA
cdr3_aa: CASSWTGASNSPLHF
cdr3_nt: TGTGCCAGCAGTTGGACAGGGGCGTCTAATTCACCCCTCCACTTT

v_call: TRBV5-6
d_call: NA
j_call: TRBJ1-1
clone_size: NA
cdr3_aa: CASSFEETEAFF
cdr3_nt: TGTGCCAGCAGCTTTGAGGAGACTGAAGCTTTCTTT

v_call: TRBV4-1
d_call: NA
j_call: TRBJ2-2
clone_size: NA
cdr3_aa: CASSQEGRIYGELFF
cdr3_nt: TGCGCCAGCAGCCAAGAGGGGCGGATCTACGGGGAGCTGTTTTTT

v_call: TRBV5-1
d_call: NA
j_call: TRBJ1-5
clone_size: NA
cdr3_aa: CASSLDGTDQPQHF
cdr3_nt: TGCGCCAGCAGCTTGGATGGTACGGATCAGCCCCAGCATTTT

v_call: TRBV19
d_call: NA
j_call: TRBJ1-1
clone_size: NA
cdr3_aa: CASSRTVNTEAFF
cdr3_nt: TGTGCCAGTAGTCGGACAGTGAACACTGAAGCTTTCTTT

v_call: TRBV28
d_call: NA
j_call: TRBJ1-3
clone_size: few
cdr3_aa: CASRAGLEDTIYF
cdr3_nt: TGTGCCAGCCGAGCAGGGCTTGAAGACACCATATATTTT

v_call: TRBV28
d_call: NA
j_call: TRBJ1-3
clone_size: NA
cdr3_aa: CASSLADSWSGNTIYF
cdr3_nt: TGTGCCAGCAGTTTAGCGGACAGTTGGTCTGGAAACACCATATATTTT

v_call: TRBV5-5
d_call: TRBD2
j_call: TRBJ2-3
clone_size: once
cdr3_aa: CASSPVSSGGADTQYF
cdr3_nt: TGTGCCAGCAGCCCCGTTAGCAGCGGGGGGGCAGATACGCAGTATTTT

v_call: TRBV5-1
d_call: TRBD1
j_call: TRBJ1-2
clone_size: NA
cdr3_aa: CASSSGTGGTGGYTF
cdr3_nt: TGCGCCAGCAGCTCCGGGACAGGGGGAACTGGTGGCTACACCTTC

v_call: TRBV11-2
d_call: NA
j_call: TRBJ1-1
clone_size: once
cdr3_aa: CASSLGLGREGTEAFF
cdr3_nt: TGTGCCAGCAGCTTAGGTCTGGGGAGGGAGGGCACTGAAGCTTTCTTT

v_call: TRBV28
d_call: TRBD1
j_call: TRBJ2-1
clone_size: NA
cdr3_aa: CASRQHDRGRVNEQFF
cdr3_nt: TGTGCCAGCAGACAGCATGACAGGGGGCGTGTGAATGAGCAGTTCTTC

v_call: TRBV4-1
d_call: NA
j_call: TRBJ2-7
clone_size: NA
cdr3_aa: CASSQVATYEQYF
cdr3_nt: TGCGCCAGCAGCCAAGTGGCAACCTACGAGCAGTACTTC

v_call: TRBV3-1/TRBV3-2
d_call: NA
j_call: TRBJ1-2
clone_size: NA
cdr3_aa: CASSQFAPFRTADGYTF
cdr3_nt: TGTGCCAGCAGCCAATTTGCTCCCTTTCGTACAGCTGATGGCTACACCTTC

v_call: TRBV28
d_call: NA
j_call: TRBJ2-7
clone_size: NA
cdr3_aa: CASSWRIQRTYEQYF
cdr3_nt: TGTGCCAGCAGTTGGAGGATTCAACGCACCTACGAGCAGTACTTC

v_call: TRBV30
d_call: NA
j_call: TRBJ1-2
clone_size: NA
cdr3_aa: CAWSLGFYGYTF
cdr3_nt: TGTGCCTGGAGCCTAGGCTTTTATGGCTACACCTTC

v_call: TRBV6-5
d_call: NA
j_call: TRBJ1-5
clone_size: NA
cdr3_aa: CASSLTGFSNQPQHF
cdr3_nt: TGTGCCAGCAGTCTTACAGGGTTTAGCAATCAGCCCCAGCATTTT

v_call: TRBV2
d_call: NA
j_call: TRBJ1-1
clone_size: NA
cdr3_aa: CASSPAGNTEAFF
cdr3_nt: TGTGCCAGCAGCCCCGCAGGGAACACTGAAGCTTTCTTT

v_call: TRBV30
d_call: NA
j_call: TRBJ1-5
clone_size: NA
cdr3_aa: CAWKAGANQPQHF
cdr3_nt: TGTGCCTGGAAGGCAGGCGCTAATCAGCCCCAGCATTTT

v_call: TRBV4-1
d_call: NA
j_call: TRBJ2-1
clone_size: once
cdr3_aa: CASSQVAVKAGAGNEQFF
cdr3_nt: TGCGCCAGCAGCCAAGTGGCGGTTAAGGCAGGGGCCGGGAATGAGCAGTTCTTC

v_call: TRBV29-1
d_call: NA
j_call: TRBJ2-7
clone_size: NA
cdr3_aa: CSVTTEQAGYEQYF
cdr3_nt: TGCAGCGTTACCACGGAACAGGCAGGCTACGAGCAGTACTTC

v_call: TRBV6-6
d_call: NA
j_call: TRBJ1-6
clone_size: few
cdr3_aa: CASSYSTAGDSPLHF
cdr3_nt: TGTGCCAGCAGTTACTCGACGGCCGGGGATTCACCCCTCCACTTT

v_call: TRBV7-2
d_call: NA
j_call: TRBJ1-5
clone_size: NA
cdr3_aa: CASSSPDQPQHF
cdr3_nt: TGTGCCAGCAGCTCTCCAGATCAGCCCCAGCATTTT

v_call: TRBV3-1/TRBV3-2
d_call: NA
j_call: TRBJ2-5
clone_size: NA
cdr3_aa: CASSFSGGQETQYF
cdr3_nt: TGTGCCAGCAGCTTTTCTGGCGGCCAAGAGACCCAGTACTTC

v_call: TRBV7-2
d_call: NA
j_call: TRBJ1-2
clone_size: NA
cdr3_aa: CASSLDPGNYGYTF
cdr3_nt: TGTGCCAGCAGCTTAGATCCAGGCAACTATGGCTACACCTTC

v_call: TRBV3-1/TRBV3-2
d_call: NA
j_call: TRBJ2-3
clone_size: NA
cdr3_aa: CASSQALWDTQYF
cdr3_nt: TGTGCCAGCAGCCAAGCTCTATGGGATACGCAGTATTTT

v_call: TRBV15
d_call: NA
j_call: TRBJ2-7
clone_size: NA
cdr3_aa: CATSRDLRLGRGGYNPSYEQYF
cdr3_nt: TGTGCCACCAGCAGAGATTTGAGGCTGGGCAGGGGTGGGTATAACCCTTCCTACGAGCAGTACTTC

v_call: TRBV6-1
d_call: TRBD2
j_call: TRBJ2-7
clone_size: NA
cdr3_aa: CASSERGGANYEQYF
cdr3_nt: TGTGCCAGCAGTGAACGGGGGGGGGCTAACTACGAGCAGTACTTC

v_call: TRBV15
d_call: TRBD1
j_call: TRBJ2-3
clone_size: NA
cdr3_aa: CATSLDRESTDTQYF
cdr3_nt: TGTGCCACCAGCCTGGACAGGGAGAGCACAGATACGCAGTATTTT

v_call: TRBV24-1
d_call: TRBD1
j_call: TRBJ2-5
clone_size: NA
cdr3_aa: CATSDSKTGVDWETQYF
cdr3_nt: TGTGCCACCAGTGATTCTAAAACAGGGGTTGATTGGGAGACCCAGTACTTC

v_call: TRBV6-5
d_call: NA
j_call: TRBJ1-1
clone_size: NA
cdr3_aa: CASSYGGRTEAFF
cdr3_nt: TGTGCCAGCAGTTACGGGGGGAGAACTGAAGCTTTCTTT

v_call: TRBV6-7
d_call: NA
j_call: TRBJ2-7
clone_size: NA
cdr3_aa: CALTKEPGLCEQYF
cdr3_nt: TGTGCCCTCACTAAGGAACCGGGACTTTGCGAGCAGTACTTC

v_call: TRBV7-9
d_call: NA
j_call: TRBJ1-6
clone_size: NA
cdr3_aa: CASSLEEQTYNSPLHF
cdr3_nt: TGTGCCAGCAGCTTAGAGGAACAGACCTATAATTCACCCCTCCACTTT

v_call: TRBV29-1
d_call: TRBD1
j_call: TRBJ2-5
clone_size: NA
cdr3_aa: CSVLRGPRETQYF
cdr3_nt: TGCAGCGTCCTCAGGGGGCCACGGGAGACCCAGTACTTC

v_call: TRBV7-8
d_call: TRBD1
j_call: TRBJ1-4
clone_size: NA
cdr3_aa: CASSLDRVIRTNEKLFF
cdr3_nt: TGTGCCAGCAGCTTGGACAGGGTAATCAGGACTAATGAAAAACTGTTTTTT

v_call: TRBV11-3
d_call: NA
j_call: TRBJ2-3
clone_size: NA
cdr3_aa: CASSLGRGGNTDTQYF
cdr3_nt: TGTGCCAGCAGCTTAGGACGGGGTGGGAACACAGATACGCAGTATTTT

v_call: TRBV10-2
d_call: TRBD1
j_call: TRBJ1-6
clone_size: NA
cdr3_aa: CASQAGQASPLHF
cdr3_nt: TGCGCCAGCCAAGCGGGACAGGCGTCACCCCTCCACTTT

v_call: TRBV12-3/TRBV12-4
d_call: NA
j_call: TRBJ1-1
clone_size: NA
cdr3_aa: CASSDRGLLEAFF
cdr3_nt: TGTGCCAGCAGCGACCGAGGACTGCTTGAAGCTTTCTTT

v_call: TRBV6-5
d_call: NA
j_call: TRBJ1-2
clone_size: NA
cdr3_aa: CASSTDRRGYGYTF
cdr3_nt: TGTGCCAGCAGTACGGACAGAAGAGGCTATGGCTACACCTTC

v_call: TRBV5-5
d_call: NA
j_call: TRBJ1-4
clone_size: NA
cdr3_aa: CASSKTEANEKLFF
cdr3_nt: TGTGCCAGCAGTAAGACAGAGGCTAATGAAAAACTGTTTTTT

v_call: TRBV5-1
d_call: NA
j_call: TRBJ2-7
clone_size: NA
cdr3_aa: CASSSKGVYEQYF
cdr3_nt: TGCGCCAGCAGCTCGAAGGGGGTGTACGAGCAGTACTTC

v_call: TRBV10-3
d_call: TRBD1
j_call: TRBJ2-1
clone_size: NA
cdr3_aa: CATQGVGPMGNEQFF
cdr3_nt: TGTGCCACCCAGGGGGTGGGTCCCATGGGAAATGAGCAGTTCTTC

v_call: TRBV2
d_call: NA
j_call: TRBJ1-1
clone_size: NA
cdr3_aa: CAGTNEGQGRSNEAFF
cdr3_nt: TGTGCCGGAACTAATGAGGGGCAGGGGCGAAGTAATGAAGCTTTCTTT

v_call: TRBV3-1/TRBV3-2
d_call: NA
j_call: TRBJ1-5
clone_size: NA
cdr3_aa: CASSQAGDQPQHF
cdr3_nt: TGTGCCAGCAGCCAAGCCGGGGATCAGCCCCAGCATTTT

v_call: TRBV27
d_call: TRBD1
j_call: TRBJ1-6
clone_size: NA
cdr3_aa: CASSPTPTGPQNSPLHF
cdr3_nt: TGTGCCAGCAGTCCGACCCCGACAGGGCCCCAAAATTCACCCCTCCACTTT